This passage covers 27 T cell receptor beta chains from one sample sequenced in a study of beta chain features in type 1 diabetes. Study outcomes and limitations: Moderately but significantly shorter TCRB CDR3s were found in Type 1 diabetes patients in all four CD4+ subsets.

What was sequenced were expressed TCRB transcripts, since all of the isolated RNA had been reverse transcribed. Data came from immunoSEQ multiplex PCR; TCRdb stores just in-frame clones and leaves some out. This sample has some 350,000 clones; 8% to 10% occur once, and the top ten carry 0.45% to 0.65%. Their antigens are not known. The sequenced sample consisted of central memory CD4+ T cells from blood. Receptor source: a man under 40 with type 1 diabetes.

The sample holds a few counts of this clone. J is TRBJ2-7 and V is TRBV5-1; the D is unclear. The CDR3 totals 17 residues. Looked up from germline, CDR1 is SGHRS and CDR2 is YFSETQ. The V and J ends lost 0 bases and 1 base respectively, with 17 bases between them. The chain's CDR3 is CASSLVRVGAPSYEQYF. The CDR3 DNA reads as TGCGCCAGCAGCTTGGTTCGGGTGGGCGCCCCGTCCTACGAGCAGTACTTC. The variable domain in full, completed from reference TRBV5-1 and TRBJ2-7, reads KAGVTQTPRYLIKTRGQQVTLSCSPISGHRSVSWYQQTPGQGLQFLFEYFSETQRNKGNFPGRFSGRQFSNSRSEMNVSTLELGDSALYLCASSLVRVGAPSYEQYFGPGTRLTVT.

This clone has only a few counts. This sequence joins TRBV5-1 and TRBJ2-1; TRBD2 might be the D (5 bases). CDR1 is SGHRS, CDR2 YFSETQ, per germline. The V and J ends lost 4 bases and 5 bases respectively, with 19 bases between them. The CDR3 covers 16 residues. The CDR3 nucleotides are TGCGCCAGCAGCCTTTACGAGGTGAGGGTGAACAATGAGCAGTTCTTC. Amino acids: CASSLYEVRVNNEQFF.

This clone was recorded a few times. The chain uses TRBV25-1 and TRBJ2-3; TRBD1 agrees at 7 bases. Germline CDR1 and CDR2: MGHDK and SYGVNS. V gave up 6 bases and J gave up 4 bases; unmatched junction bases: 4. The CDR3 contains 13 residues. The CDR3 bases are TGTGCCAGCAGCCGGGACAGCTCAGATACGCAGTATTTT. Its protein is CASSRDSSDTQYF.

This sequence joins TRBV7-8 and TRBJ1-5; D call uncertain. V was pared by 5 bases and J by 6 bases, with 11 bases between. Germline V gives CDR1 SGHVS, CDR2 FQNEAQ. There are 13 residues in the CDR3. The CDR3 DNA sequence: TGTGCCAGCAGCCCGACCTGGGGTCAGCCCCAGCATTTT. It codes for CASSPTWGQPQHF. The full variable domain, its missing parts supplied by reference TRBV7-8 and TRBJ1-5, is GAGVSQSPRYKVAKRGQDVALRCDPISGHVSLFWYQQALGQGPEFLTYFQNEAQLDKSGLPSDRFFAERPEGSVSTLKIQRTQQEDSAVYLCASSPTWGQPQHFGDGTRLSIL.

J is TRBJ2-1 and V is TRBV18, with D maybe TRBD2 (5 bases). Germline V gene lookup returns CDR1 KGHSH and CDR2 LQKENI. The CDR3 loop spans 15 amino acids. Between the trimmed V and J ends, which lost 3 bases and 1 base, there was a span of 10 bases. The CDR3 DNA follows: TGTGCCAGCTCACCGATGGGAGTGTCCTACAATGAGCAGTTCTTC. Amino acids: CASSPMGVSYNEQFF.

The J gene is TRBJ1-1, the V gene TRBV28, with D possibly being TRBD1 (6 bases). V lost 4 bases to trimming and J lost 3 bases, with 18 bases between them. CDR1 and CDR2 (germline): MDHEN, SYDVKM. The CDR3 contains 16 residues. Here the CDR3 reads CASSSNQGPRYTEAFF. The DNA for the CDR3 is TGTGCCAGCAGTTCAAACCAGGGGCCTCGTTACACTGAAGCTTTCTTT.

The chain is built from TRBV7-2 and TRBJ1-5, with D perhaps TRBD1 (5 bases). V lost 4 bases to trimming and J lost 4 bases, with 14 bases between them. In germline, CDR1 is SGHTA, CDR2 FQGNSA. This CDR3 region has 15 residues. As DNA, the CDR3 is TGTGCCAGCAGCTGGACCGGGACGGCTAATCAGCCCCAGCATTTT. This gives the protein CASSWTGTANQPQHF. Variable domain in full (rest from reference TRBV7-2 and TRBJ1-5): GAGVSQSPSNKVTEKGKDVELRCDPISGHTALYWYRQSLGQGLEFLIYFQGNSAPDKSGLPSDRFSAERTGGSVSTLTIQRTQQEDSAVYLCASSWTGTANQPQHFGDGTRLSIL.

This sequence joins TRBV30 and TRBJ2-1; TRBD1 matches at 10 bases. Trimming took 5 bases from V and 4 from J; bases not matched to a gene: 5. The germline V gene encodes CDR1 GTSNPN and CDR2 SVGIG (reference sequence). The CDR3 length is 14 residues. The CDR3 loop is CAWRRQGAYNEQFF. The CDR3 DNA follows: TGTGCCTGGCGCCGACAGGGGGCGTACAATGAGCAGTTCTTC.

There are a few counts of this clone. The rearrangement links TRBV5-6 to TRBJ2-3; 10 bases line up with TRBD2. With V trimmed by 1 base and J by 3 bases, 5 bases remained unmatched. This CDR3 has 16 amino acids. Germline loops: CDR1 SGHDT, CDR2 YYEEEE. CDR3 in DNA: TGTGCCAGCAGCTTGTTTGGGACTAGCGAAACAGATACGCAGTATTTT. This sequence encodes CASSLFGTSETDTQYF.

The chain employs TRBV29-1 and TRBJ1-1, with D unclear. This CDR3 contains 12 residues. In germline, CDR1 is SQVTM, CDR2 ANQGSEA. V was pared by 4 bases and J by 1 base, with 7 bases between. CDR3: CSVGWGNTEAFF. The DNA for the CDR3 is TGCAGCGTTGGTTGGGGGAACACTGAAGCTTTCTTT.

The gene calls are TRBV7-8 and TRBJ2-1; 8 bases are a match to TRBD2. Losses at the gene ends were 5 bases for V and 3 bases for J; bases not matched to a gene: 9. The CDR3 is 16 amino acids. Germline assignment: CDR1 SGHVS and CDR2 FQNEAQ. The DNA for the CDR3 is TGTGCCAGCAGCATCCCACTAGCGGCCTACTACAATGAGCAGTTCTTC. Translating it yields CASSIPLAAYYNEQFF.

This clone was recorded a few times. The chain carries TRBV6-5 and TRBJ1-1; D remains unclear. Trimming stripped 5 bases from V and 1 base from J, with 11 bases between. Germline CDR1 reads MNHEY; CDR2 reads SVGAGI. This CDR3 has 14 amino acids. The CDR3, as DNA: TGTGCCAGCAGTCCGACGCGGCCGAACACTGAAGCTTTCTTT. Translated, it gives CASSPTRPNTEAFF.

This clone was seen a handful of times. The V gene is TRBV5-8, the J gene TRBJ1-1; no reliable D call. CDR3 length equals 16 residues. Germline V gene data show CDR1 as SGHTS and CDR2 as YDEGEE. The V gene lost 0 bases and the J gene lost 0 bases, with 12 bases spanning the gap. CDR3 residues: CASSLGAVPMNTEAFF. CDR3 coding DNA: TGTGCCAGCAGCTTGGGCGCAGTCCCTATGAACACTGAAGCTTTCTTT.

CDR3 DNA: TGTGCCAGCAGTTCCCGATTGCGGGTCCAGTCCCCCGGGGAGCTGTTTTTT. It translates to CASSSRLRVQSPGELFF. The rearrangement links TRBV28 to TRBJ2-2; tentatively, D is TRBD2 (5 bases). Germline V lookup: CDR1 MDHEN, CDR2 SYDVKM. This CDR3 region has 17 residues. Trimming took off 4 bases at V and 6 bases at J, with 21 bases between the two ends.

The chain joins TRBV5-6 to TRBJ2-5, with 9 nucleotides matching TRBD2. Germline loops: CDR1 SGHDT, CDR2 YYEEEE. The length of the CDR3 is 16 residues. V gave up 2 bases and J gave up 4 bases; unmatched junction bases: 9. Here the CDR3 DNA reads TGTGCCAGCAGCTTAGTCCGCAGGCGGGAGGGAGAGACCCAGTACTTC. Protein product: CASSLVRRREGETQYF.

This clone was seen repeatedly, ten times or more. The V and J genes are TRBV2 and TRBJ2-1, with D possibly being TRBD1 (6 bases). Between the trimmed V and J ends, which lost 4 bases and 7 bases, there was a span of 14 bases. The CDR3 has 14 residues. Per the germline V gene, CDR1 is SNHLY and CDR2 is FYNNEI. The CDR3 DNA is TGTGCCAGCAGTGGGGGGCCGAGTTCAAATGAGCAGTTCTTC. Protein: CASSGGPSSNEQFF.

This clone was found many times. The chain combines TRBV7-2 with TRBJ2-1; possible D gene TRBD2, 5 bases. V lost 6 bases and J lost 7, with 13 bases in between. This CDR3 is built from 13 residues. CDR1 is SGHTA and CDR2 is FQGNSA in the germline V gene. This CDR3 is CASRRALGNEQFF. The CDR3 DNA follows: TGTGCCAGCAGGAGGGCCCTGGGGAATGAGCAGTTCTTC. Full variable domain (remainder filled in from reference TRBV7-2 and TRBJ2-1): GAGVSQSPSNKVTEKGKDVELRCDPISGHTALYWYRQSLGQGLEFLIYFQGNSAPDKSGLPSDRFSAERTGGSVSTLTIQRTQQEDSAVYLCASRRALGNEQFFGPGTRLTVL.

This clone turned up a few times. The rearrangement links TRBV6-1 to TRBJ2-3; weak D call: TRBD2 (6 bases). There are 15 residues in the CDR3. Germline loops: CDR1 MNHNS, CDR2 SASEGT. V was trimmed by 8 bases and J by 1 base, leaving 16 bases between them. CDR3 region: CASLPSEGRTDTQYF. The CDR3 DNA follows: TGTGCCAGCCTCCCATCGGAGGGGCGCACAGATACGCAGTATTTT.

This chain connects TRBV7-3 to TRBJ1-6; no definite D call. Germline assignment: CDR1 SGHTA and CDR2 FQGTGA. V dropped 2 bases and J dropped 6 bases, with 5 bases sitting between them. The CDR3 totals 13 residues. The CDR3, as DNA: TGTGCCAGCAGCTTACAGAGTAATTCACCCCTCCACTTT. It translates to CASSLQSNSPLHF. Together with reference TRBV7-3 and TRBJ1-6, the CDR3 gives the full variable domain: GAGVSQTPSNKVTEKGKYVELRCDPISGHTALYWYRQSLGQGPEFLIYFQGTGAADDSGLPNDRFFAVRPEGSVSTLKIQRTERGDSAVYLCASSLQSNSPLHFGNGTRLTVT.

The rearrangement uses TRBV7-8 and TRBJ2-5; no definite D call. The J call may be faulty, since TRBJ2-7 better matches the DNA end. CDR3 length equals 12 residues. CDR1 is SGHVS and CDR2 is FQNEAQ in the germline V gene. CDR3 loop: CASSPKVYEQYF. The CDR3, as DNA: TGTGCCAGCAGCCCTAAGGTCTACGAGCAGTACTTC.

This clone was recorded a few times. The J gene is TRBJ2-5, the V gene TRBV27; D gene uncertain. Trimming cost V 6 bases and J 4 bases, with 12 bases left between them. CDR1 and CDR2 from the germline V gene are MNHEY and SMNVEV (reference sequence). This CDR3 comprises 13 residues. CDR3 residues: CASSQRVRETQYF. For the CDR3, the DNA is TGTGCCAGCAGCCAGCGAGTTCGAGAGACCCAGTACTTC.

This clone was detected a few times. The chain uses TRBV28 and TRBJ2-2; D perhaps matches TRBD2 (6 bases). Looked up from germline, CDR1 is MDHEN and CDR2 is SYDVKM. Trimming cost V 6 bases and J 5 bases, with 13 bases left between them. This CDR3 spans 14 amino acids. In nucleotides, the CDR3 is TGTGCCAGCAGCCATCTGCGGGGAACCGGGGAGCTGTTTTTT. Its translation is CASSHLRGTGELFF.

This clone turned up a few times. The CDR3 loop reads CASSQGQGNNYGYTF. As DNA, the CDR3 is TGTGCCAGCAGCCAAGGACAGGGCAACAACTATGGCTACACCTTC. V gene TRBV11-1 combines with J gene TRBJ1-2; 8 bases align to TRBD1. V shed 5 bases, J shed 2 bases, and the junction held 7 bases outside the gene matches. Germline CDR1 and CDR2: SGHAT and FQDESV (reference sequence). The CDR3 has 15 amino acids.

The chain has TRBV7-8 and TRBJ2-5; tentative D call: TRBD2 (7 bases). Trimming removed 2 bases at V and 6 bases at J, with 25 bases between. Germline V gene data show CDR1 as SGHVS and CDR2 as FQNEAQ. This CDR3 has 18 residues. In DNA form, the CDR3 reads TGTGCCAGCAGCTTACCGCTACGTATGGGAGGGACAATTAAGACCCAGTACTTC. This gives the protein CASSLPLRMGGTIKTQYF.

This clone was recorded a few times. V is TRBV27 and J is TRBJ2-5; TRBD2 agrees at 10 bases. In germline, CDR1 is MNHEY, CDR2 SMNVEV (reference sequence). The CDR3 is 15 amino acids. V gave up 4 bases and J gave up 5 bases; unmatched junction bases: 7. As DNA, the CDR3 is TGTGCCAGCAGTTCCCTAGCGGGAGATTCGGAGACCCAGTACTTC. It translates to CASSSLAGDSETQYF.

Many counts were recorded for this clone. The chain employs TRBV4-3 and TRBJ1-1; D is perhaps TRBD1 (6 bases). CDR3 length equals 14 residues. Deletions cut 0 bases from V and 4 bases from J, with 9 bases between. Germline CDR1 is LGHNA and CDR2 is YSLEER. CDR3 sequence reads: CASSQDRGSTEAFF. The DNA for the CDR3 is TGCGCCAGCAGCCAAGATAGGGGGAGCACTGAAGCTTTCTTT.

The V gene is TRBV5-4, the J gene TRBJ1-4, with D tentatively TRBD1 (6 bases). With 4 bases removed from V and 15 bases from J, the gap between germline ends came to 16 bases. The CDR3 extends over 12 amino acids. CDR1 is SGHNT and CDR2 is YYREEE in the germline V gene (reference sequence). In DNA, the CDR3 is TGTGCCAGCAGCCGCCCCCAGGGGTTAATGTTTTTT. Its protein is CASSRPQGLMFF.